This T cell receptor beta chain derives from a study of human T cells and chemical hapten exposure (dated by TCRdb to about 2021). At the level of the whole study: Libraries were pooled for sequencing, and per-sample TCR yields varied mainly because of small differences in library volumes within the pool. The study tracked peripheral blood TCR repertoire changes in vivo during primary and secondary sensitization to the hapten diphenylcyclopropenone (DPC) in alopecia patients. Both TCR alpha and TCR beta chains were sequenced from each blood RNA sample.

Total RNA was isolated from unfractionated whole blood collected in Tempus Blood RNA tubes. A few healthy volunteers were used as TCR sequencing controls and were bled at day 0, 2 weeks and 6 weeks. With regard to this clonotype: No cognate antigen has been identified for it. Per-base quality was not reported, and no clone a single base away is much larger than it.

Overall study outcomes, separate from this receptor: Repeated subsampling changed both the strength of the expansion versus patch-test correlation and the threshold at which that correlation became significant. DPC sensitization did not change the number of TCRs with a frequency above 1 in 1000, and there was no evidence of changes in global repertoire structure.

The library was made by 5' RACE. Sequencing was carried out with an Illumina MiSeq. Library preparation attached unique molecular identifiers to individual cDNA molecules for quantitative, reproducible TCR counting. The authors' analysis ran thus. A median of roughly 98,000 TCRs per sample was observed, with a range of 23,224 to 690,600. V, J and CDR3 annotation of the TCR reads was performed with the Decombinator software suite. To make PS versus PT1 abundance plots, every sample was subsampled to the same number of TCRs (28,000). TCRs were defined as expanded if absent before sensitization and observed at least eight times at the 2-week time point. TCRdb ran its own pipeline on the public reads, namely fastp trimming at Q25 and MiXCR clone calling, and kept in-frame beta chains. Every CDR3 protein is listed once, alongside the most common genes and DNA of its rows. The V and J calls were determined by TCRdb, not by the authors. Counted in this sample were about 80,000 distinct CDR3 sequences; 15% to 20% of them appeared once. The ten largest account for under 7.5% of the sample.

Measured from the cysteine to the phenylalanine, the CDR3 is 15 residues long. Only the CDR3 DNA stays, 45 bases, in frame from base 1. CDR1 and CDR2 (LGHNT, FRNRAP) derive from the germline V gene. Deletion took 2 bases off V and 3 bases off J, with a span of 13 bases between the germline ends. In this chain, TRBV12-5 is recombined with TRBJ1-1; TRBD1 is a possible D gene, resting on 5 matching bases. The source is a female donor in good health. This receptor has the CDR3 CASGLFGAVYTEAFF. The nucleotides are TGTGCTAGTGGTTTGTTCGGGGCTGTGTACACTGAAGCTTTCTTT.